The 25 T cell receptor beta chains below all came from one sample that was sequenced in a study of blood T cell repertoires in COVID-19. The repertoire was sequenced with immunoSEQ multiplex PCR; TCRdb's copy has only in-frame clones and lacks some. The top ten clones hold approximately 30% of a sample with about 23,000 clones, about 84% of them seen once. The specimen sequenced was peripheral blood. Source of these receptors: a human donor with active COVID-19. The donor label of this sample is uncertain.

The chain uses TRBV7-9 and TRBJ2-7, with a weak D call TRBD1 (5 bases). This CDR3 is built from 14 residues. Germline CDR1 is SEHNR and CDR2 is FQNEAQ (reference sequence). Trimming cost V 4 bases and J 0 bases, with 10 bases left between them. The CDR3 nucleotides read TGTGCCAGCAGCTCCCGGACATACTCCTACGAGCAGTACTTC. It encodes CASSSRTYSYEQYF.

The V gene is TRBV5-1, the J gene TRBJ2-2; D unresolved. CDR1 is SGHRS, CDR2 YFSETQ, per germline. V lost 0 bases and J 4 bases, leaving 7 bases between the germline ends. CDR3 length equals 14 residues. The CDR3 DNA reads TGCGCCAGCAGCTTGGAAACTTCCACCGGGGAGCTGTTTTTT. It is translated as CASSLETSTGELFF.

CDR3: CASSVGEAAEAFF. Here the CDR3 DNA reads TGTGCCAGCAGTGTCGGGGAGGCCGCCGAAGCTTTCTTT. This rearrangement joins TRBV12-3 or TRBV12-4 to TRBJ1-1; no clear D. V lost 5 bases and J 8 bases, leaving 15 bases between the germline ends. CDR3 length: 13 amino acids.

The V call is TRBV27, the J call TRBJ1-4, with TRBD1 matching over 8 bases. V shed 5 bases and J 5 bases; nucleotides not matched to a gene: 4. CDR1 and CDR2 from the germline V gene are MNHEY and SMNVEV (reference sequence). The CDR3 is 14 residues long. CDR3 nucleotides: TGTGCCAGCAGTCTCCGACAGGGGAATGAAAAACTGTTTTTT. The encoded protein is CASSLRQGNEKLFF.

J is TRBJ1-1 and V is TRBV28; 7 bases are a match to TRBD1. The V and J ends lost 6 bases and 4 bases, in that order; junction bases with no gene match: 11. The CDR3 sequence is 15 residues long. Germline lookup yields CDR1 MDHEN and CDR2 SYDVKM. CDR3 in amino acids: CASSPIGGQTTEAFF. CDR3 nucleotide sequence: TGTGCCAGCAGCCCAATTGGGGGACAGACCACTGAAGCTTTCTTT.

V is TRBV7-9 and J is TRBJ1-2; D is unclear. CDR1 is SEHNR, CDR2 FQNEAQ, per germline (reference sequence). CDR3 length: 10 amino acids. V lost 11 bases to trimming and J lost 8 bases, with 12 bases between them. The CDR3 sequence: CALSPGGYTF. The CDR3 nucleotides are TGTGCCTTGTCCCCGGGAGGCTACACCTTC.

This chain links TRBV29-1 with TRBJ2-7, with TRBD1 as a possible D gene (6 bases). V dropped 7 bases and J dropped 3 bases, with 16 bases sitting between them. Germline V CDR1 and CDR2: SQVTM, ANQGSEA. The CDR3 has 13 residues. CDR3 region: CSASGTLLYEQYF. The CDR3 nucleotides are TGCAGCGCCTCCGGGACACTACTCTACGAGCAGTACTTC.

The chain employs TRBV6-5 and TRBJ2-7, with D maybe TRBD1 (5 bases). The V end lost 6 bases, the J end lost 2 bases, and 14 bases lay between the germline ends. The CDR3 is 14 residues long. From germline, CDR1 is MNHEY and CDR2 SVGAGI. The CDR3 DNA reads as TGTGCCAGCAGGGGGCCCGCGCTAACCTACGAGCAGTACTTC. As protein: CASRGPALTYEQYF.

Here the CDR3 DNA reads TGCGCCAGCAGCTTGTCGGGAATGGACGGCTACACCTTC. Translated: CASSLSGMDGYTF. The chain recombines TRBV5-1 with TRBJ1-2, with unresolved D. This CDR3 is built from 13 residues. CDR1 SGHRS and CDR2 YFSETQ come from the germline V gene. Trimming removed 1 base from V and 8 bases from J, with 12 bases in between.

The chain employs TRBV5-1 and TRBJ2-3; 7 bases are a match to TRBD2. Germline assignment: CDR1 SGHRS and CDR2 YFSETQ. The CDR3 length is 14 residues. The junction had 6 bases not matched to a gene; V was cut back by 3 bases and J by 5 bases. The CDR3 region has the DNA TGCGCCAGCAGCTGGGAGACTAGCCGAGATACGCAGTATTTT. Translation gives CASSWETSRDTQYF.

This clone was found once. Here the CDR3 DNA reads TGCGCCAGCAGCTTGTTACTAGCGGGGGGCCGGGGAGAGACCCAGTACTTC. Encoded protein: CASSLLLAGGRGETQYF. The chain couples TRBV5-1 to TRBJ2-5, with 12 nucleotides matching TRBD2. The V and J ends lost 1 base and 4 bases, in that order; junction bases with no gene match: 8. This CDR3 has 17 amino acids. The germline CDR1 and CDR2 sequences are SGHRS and YFSETQ.

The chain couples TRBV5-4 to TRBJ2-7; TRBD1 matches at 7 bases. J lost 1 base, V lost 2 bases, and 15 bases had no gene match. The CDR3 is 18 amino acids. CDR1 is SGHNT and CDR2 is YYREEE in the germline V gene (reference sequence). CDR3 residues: CASSLDGQDGKGSYEQYF. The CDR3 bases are TGTGCCAGCAGCTTAGATGGACAGGATGGAAAGGGGTCCTACGAGCAGTACTTC.

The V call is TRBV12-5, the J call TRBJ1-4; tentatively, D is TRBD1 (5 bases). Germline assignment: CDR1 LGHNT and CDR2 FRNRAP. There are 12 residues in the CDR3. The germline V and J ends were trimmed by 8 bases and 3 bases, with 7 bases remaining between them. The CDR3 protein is CASKTANEKLFF. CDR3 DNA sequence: TGTGCTAGTAAGACAGCTAATGAAAAACTGTTTTTT. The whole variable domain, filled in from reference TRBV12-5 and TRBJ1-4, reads DARVTQTPRHKVTEMGQEVTMRCQPILGHNTVFWYRQTMMQGLELLAYFRNRAPLDDSGMPKDRFSAEMPDATLATLKIQPSEPRDSAVYFCASKTANEKLFFGSGTQLSVL.

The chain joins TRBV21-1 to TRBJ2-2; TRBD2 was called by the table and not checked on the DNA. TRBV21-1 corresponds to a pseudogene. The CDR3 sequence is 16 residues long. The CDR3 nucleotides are TGTGCCAGCAGGGACCCGGGACTACAAGACACCGGGGAGCTGTTTTTT. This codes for CASRDPGLQDTGELFF.

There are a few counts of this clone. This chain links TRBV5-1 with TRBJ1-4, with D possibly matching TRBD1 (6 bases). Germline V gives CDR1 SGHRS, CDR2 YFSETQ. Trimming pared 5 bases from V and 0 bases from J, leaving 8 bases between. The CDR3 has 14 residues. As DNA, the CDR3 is TGCGCCAGCAGGGACAGTGCAACTAATGAAAAACTGTTTTTT. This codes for CASRDSATNEKLFF.

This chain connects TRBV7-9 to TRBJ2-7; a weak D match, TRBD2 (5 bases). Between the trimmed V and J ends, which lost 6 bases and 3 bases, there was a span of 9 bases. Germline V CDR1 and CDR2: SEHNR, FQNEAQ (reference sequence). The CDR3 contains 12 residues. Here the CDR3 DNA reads TGTGCCAGCAGTTCAGACTACTACGAGCAGTACTTC. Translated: CASSSDYYEQYF.

CDR3 residues: CASSQVGSGRFYNEQFF. The CDR3 DNA reads TGTGCCAGCAGCCAAGTGGGTAGCGGGAGGTTCTACAATGAGCAGTTCTTC. The rearrangement uses TRBV4-2 and TRBJ2-1, with 10 bases matching TRBD2. Germline V gene data show CDR1 as LGHNA and CDR2 as YNFKEQ. The CDR3 loop spans 17 amino acids. The junction had 6 bases not matched to a gene; V was cut back by 1 base and J by 3 bases.

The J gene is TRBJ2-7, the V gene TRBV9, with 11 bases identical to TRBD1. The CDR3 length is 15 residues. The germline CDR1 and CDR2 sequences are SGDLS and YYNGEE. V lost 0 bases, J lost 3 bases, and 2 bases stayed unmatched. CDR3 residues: CASSVEGQGGYEQYF. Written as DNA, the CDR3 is TGTGCCAGCAGCGTAGAGGGACAGGGGGGCTACGAGCAGTACTTC. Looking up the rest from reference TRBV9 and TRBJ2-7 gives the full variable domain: DSGVTQTPKHLITATGQRVTLRCSPRSGDLSVYWYQQSLDQGLQFLIQYYNGEERAKGNILERFSAQQFPDLHSELNLSSLELGDSALYFCASSVEGQGGYEQYFGPGTRLTVT.

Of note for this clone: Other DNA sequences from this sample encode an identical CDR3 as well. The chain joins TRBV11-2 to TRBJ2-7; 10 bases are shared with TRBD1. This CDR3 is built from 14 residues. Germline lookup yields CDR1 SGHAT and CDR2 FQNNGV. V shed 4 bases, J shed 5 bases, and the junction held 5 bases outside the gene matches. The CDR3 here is CASSSRTGGNEQYF. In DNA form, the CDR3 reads TGTGCCAGCAGCTCCCGGACAGGGGGGAACGAGCAGTACTTC.

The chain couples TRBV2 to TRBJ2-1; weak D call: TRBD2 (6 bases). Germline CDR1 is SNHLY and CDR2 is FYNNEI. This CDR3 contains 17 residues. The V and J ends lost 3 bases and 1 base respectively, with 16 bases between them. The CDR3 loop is CASSDLTSWSSYNEQFF. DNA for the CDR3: TGTGCCAGCAGTGATCTGACTAGTTGGTCTTCCTACAATGAGCAGTTCTTC.

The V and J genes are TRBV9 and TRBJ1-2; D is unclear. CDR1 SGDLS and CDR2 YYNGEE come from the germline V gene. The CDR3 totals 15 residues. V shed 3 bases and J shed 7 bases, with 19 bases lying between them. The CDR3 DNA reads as TGTGCCAGCAGCGACGCGGTGCCGAGAGAAGGTGGCTACACCTTC. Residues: CASSDAVPREGGYTF. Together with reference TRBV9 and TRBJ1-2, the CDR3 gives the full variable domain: DSGVTQTPKHLITATGQRVTLRCSPRSGDLSVYWYQQSLDQGLQFLIQYYNGEERAKGNILERFSAQQFPDLHSELNLSSLELGDSALYFCASSDAVPREGGYTFGSGTRLTVV.

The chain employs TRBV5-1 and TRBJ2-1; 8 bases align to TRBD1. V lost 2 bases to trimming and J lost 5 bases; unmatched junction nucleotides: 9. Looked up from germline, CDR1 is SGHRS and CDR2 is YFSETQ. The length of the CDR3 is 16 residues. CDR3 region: CASSFNSGGRDNEQFF. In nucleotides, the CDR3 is TGCGCCAGCAGCTTCAACTCAGGGGGCAGGGACAATGAGCAGTTCTTC.

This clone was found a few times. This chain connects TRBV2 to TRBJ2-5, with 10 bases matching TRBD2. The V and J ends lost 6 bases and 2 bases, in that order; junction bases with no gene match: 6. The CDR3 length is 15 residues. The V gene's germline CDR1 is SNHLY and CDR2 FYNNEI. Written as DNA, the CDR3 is TGTGCCAGCAGGATATCTAGCGGGGGTCAAGAGACCCAGTACTTC. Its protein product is CASRISSGGQETQYF.

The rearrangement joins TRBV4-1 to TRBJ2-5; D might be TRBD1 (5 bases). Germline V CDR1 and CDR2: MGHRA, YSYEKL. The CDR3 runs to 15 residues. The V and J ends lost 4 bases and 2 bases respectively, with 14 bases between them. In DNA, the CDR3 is TGCGCCAGCAGCCCAGGGTACGGATTGCAAGAGACCCAGTACTTC. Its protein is CASSPGYGLQETQYF.

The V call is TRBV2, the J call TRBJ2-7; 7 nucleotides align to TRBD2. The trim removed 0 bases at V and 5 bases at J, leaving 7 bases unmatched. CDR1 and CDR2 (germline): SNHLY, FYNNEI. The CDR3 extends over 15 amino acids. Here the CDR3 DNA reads TGTGCCAGCAGTGAAGCGCCCAGCGGGGCAGACGAGCAGTACTTC. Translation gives CASSEAPSGADEQYF.